The rows below give T cell receptor beta chains drawn from one sample of a study of T-cell reconstitution after alpha-beta-depleted transplantation in children. TCRdb fed the PCR reads into MiXCR, producing one record per CDR3 protein. The sample has a few hundred thousand distinct CDR3 sequences; approximately 30% are singletons. Specimen: PBMCs, collected before TCRalphabeta/CD19-depleted stem cell transplant. The receptors were gathered from a boy less than two years old with Wiskott-Aldrich syndrome, due to receive a stem cell transplant. The CDR3 runs from the conserved cysteine through the conserved F or W. Fields, in order: D gene, J gene, V gene, clone size, CDR3 DNA, CDR3 protein. D genes are given only for firm matches. The size entry is marked missing in some rows and otherwise reads once, few, many or a size class.

D gene: .; J gene: TRBJ1-5; V gene: TRBV5-1; clone size: few; CDR3 DNA: TGCGCCAGCAGCTTATCGGGACACCTCAATCAGCCCCAGCATTTT; CDR3 protein: CASSLSGHLNQPQHF
D gene: TRBD1; J gene: TRBJ2-1; V gene: TRBV18; clone size: .; CDR3 DNA: TGTGCCAGCTCGGAGGGACAGGGATGGAACAATGAGCAGTTCTTC; CDR3 protein: CASSEGQGWNNEQFF
D gene: .; J gene: TRBJ2-7; V gene: TRBV11-2; clone size: .; CDR3 DNA: TGTGCCAGCAGAGGGTTTAAGCCCGCCTACGAGCAGTACTTC; CDR3 protein: CASRGFKPAYEQYF
D gene: .; J gene: TRBJ2-1; V gene: TRBV5-1; clone size: few; CDR3 DNA: TGCGCCAGCACGACTTTCCGCTACAATGAGCAGTTCTTC; CDR3 protein: CASTTFRYNEQFF
D gene: .; J gene: TRBJ2-7; V gene: TRBV7-8; clone size: few; CDR3 DNA: TGTGCCAGCAGCACGGGACTGGTCCGGGGAGAGCAGTACTTC; CDR3 protein: CASSTGLVRGEQYF
D gene: TRBD1; J gene: TRBJ2-7; V gene: TRBV20-1; clone size: once; CDR3 DNA: TGCAGTGCTAGAGATGAACAGGGGAAGAGATACGAGCAGTACTTC; CDR3 protein: CSARDEQGKRYEQYF
D gene: .; J gene: TRBJ2-1; V gene: TRBV5-1; clone size: many; CDR3 DNA: TGTGCCAGCAGTCCTGACTCATATAATGAGCAGTTCTTC; CDR3 protein: CASSPDSYNEQFF
D gene: .; J gene: TRBJ1-4; V gene: TRBV30; clone size: few; CDR3 DNA: TGTGCCTGGAGTGTGGGGACACATAATGAAAAACTGTTTTTT; CDR3 protein: CAWSVGTHNEKLFF
D gene: .; J gene: TRBJ1-5; V gene: TRBV4-1; clone size: few; CDR3 DNA: TGCGCCAGCAGCCAAGTCTCGGGGGTAGGGAATCAGCCCCAGCATTTT; CDR3 protein: CASSQVSGVGNQPQHF
D gene: TRBD1; J gene: TRBJ1-1; V gene: TRBV28; clone size: .; CDR3 DNA: TGTGCCAGCACCCGGGGGACAGCGAACACTGAAGCTTTCTTT; CDR3 protein: CASTRGTANTEAFF
D gene: .; J gene: TRBJ2-6; V gene: TRBV5-1; clone size: .; CDR3 DNA: TGCGCCAGCAGCTTTGCCGGGACTCCTGGGGCCAACGTCCTGACTTTC; CDR3 protein: CASSFAGTPGANVLTF
D gene: TRBD2; J gene: TRBJ2-3; V gene: TRBV20-1; clone size: .; CDR3 DNA: TGCAGTGCTAGCCAAAGGCAGGGACTAGCTACAGATACGCAGTATTTT; CDR3 protein: CSASQRQGLATDTQYF
D gene: .; J gene: TRBJ1-5; V gene: TRBV2; clone size: few; CDR3 DNA: TGTGCCAGCAGCGCTGACAGGCCCCTTAATCAGCCCCAGCATTTT; CDR3 protein: CASSADRPLNQPQHF
D gene: .; J gene: TRBJ2-1; V gene: TRBV28; clone size: few; CDR3 DNA: TGTGCCAGCAGTCGGGGGGCGGGATTTGAGCAGTTCTTC; CDR3 protein: CASSRGAGFEQFF
D gene: .; J gene: TRBJ1-5; V gene: TRBV27; clone size: .; CDR3 DNA: TGTGCCAGCGCCGCGGCCTTGGGTAGCAATCAGCCCCAGCATTTT; CDR3 protein: CASAAALGSNQPQHF
D gene: .; J gene: TRBJ2-5; V gene: TRBV7-2; clone size: .; CDR3 DNA: TGTGCCAGCAGCGCAACTAGTGCTCCGGGGACCCAGTACTTC; CDR3 protein: CASSATSAPGTQYF
D gene: .; J gene: TRBJ2-4; V gene: TRBV27; clone size: many; CDR3 DNA: TGTGCCAGCAGTGCGGGTCTGCCCCTAGCCAAAAACATTCAGTACTTC; CDR3 protein: CASSAGLPLAKNIQYF
D gene: .; J gene: TRBJ2-7; V gene: TRBV5-1; clone size: .; CDR3 DNA: TGCGCCAGCAGCTTGGCCGGGAAGACTAACGAGGAGCAGTACTTC; CDR3 protein: CASSLAGKTNEEQYF
D gene: .; J gene: TRBJ1-1; V gene: TRBV20-1; clone size: .; CDR3 DNA: TGCAGTGCTAGGAGAGAATTTGAAGCTTTCTTT; CDR3 protein: CSARREFEAFF
D gene: .; J gene: TRBJ2-5; V gene: TRBV20-1; clone size: few; CDR3 DNA: TGCAGTGCTAGATCCCCGGACGGACAAGAGACCCAGTACTTC; CDR3 protein: CSARSPDGQETQYF
D gene: TRBD2; J gene: TRBJ2-3; V gene: TRBV19; clone size: .; CDR3 DNA: TGTGCCAGTATGCTGGGACTAGCCTCCCATACGCAGTATTTT; CDR3 protein: CASMLGLASHTQYF
D gene: TRBD1; J gene: TRBJ2-1; V gene: TRBV4-1; clone size: few; CDR3 DNA: TGCGCCAGCAGCCAAGACAGGGGGCATTATCAGCGGCCCTCCTACAATGAGCAGTTCTTC; CDR3 protein: CASSQDRGHYQRPSYNEQFF
D gene: .; J gene: TRBJ2-3; V gene: TRBV5-5; clone size: .; CDR3 DNA: TGTGCCAGCAGCTTCGGAGGGCTCACAGATACGCAGTATTTT; CDR3 protein: CASSFGGLTDTQYF
D gene: .; J gene: TRBJ2-7; V gene: TRBV6-1; clone size: .; CDR3 DNA: TGTGCCAGCAGTGAATGGGCCGGGGGTACCTACGAGCAGTACTTC; CDR3 protein: CASSEWAGGTYEQYF
D gene: .; J gene: TRBJ2-2; V gene: TRBV19; clone size: .; CDR3 DNA: TGTGCCAGTAGAATTCTAGCGATGGGCAACGGGGAGCTGTTTTTT; CDR3 protein: CASRILAMGNGELFF
D gene: .; J gene: TRBJ1-2; V gene: TRBV10-3; clone size: .; CDR3 DNA: TGTGCCATCAGTGGGGGAGTCGATGGCTACACCTTC; CDR3 protein: CAISGGVDGYTF
D gene: .; J gene: TRBJ1-6; V gene: TRBV10-3; clone size: few; CDR3 DNA: TGTGCCATCAGTGAGTCCGTCAGGTTGAACTCCTATAATTCACCCCTCCACTTT; CDR3 protein: CAISESVRLNSYNSPLHF
D gene: .; J gene: TRBJ2-7; V gene: TRBV5-1; clone size: .; CDR3 DNA: TGCGCCAGCAGCTTGGTCGGGGCCCCCATGTACGAGCAGTACTTC; CDR3 protein: CASSLVGAPMYEQYF
D gene: .; J gene: TRBJ2-5; V gene: TRBV3-1; clone size: .; CDR3 DNA: TGTGCCAGCAGCCAAGACAGTACAGGGGGGGCCCAGTACTTC; CDR3 protein: CASSQDSTGGAQYF
D gene: .; J gene: TRBJ2-1; V gene: TRBV20-1; clone size: many; CDR3 DNA: TGCAGTGCTAGTAGGCCCAATGAGCAGTTCTTC; CDR3 protein: CSASRPNEQFF
D gene: TRBD1; J gene: TRBJ1-6; V gene: TRBV28; clone size: once; CDR3 DNA: TGTGCCAGCAGCTCCGGGACAGGGGGTATCACCTATAATTCACCCCTCCACTTT; CDR3 protein: CASSSGTGGITYNSPLHF
D gene: TRBD2; J gene: TRBJ2-7; V gene: TRBV15; clone size: few; CDR3 DNA: TGTGCCACCAGCTTGAGGACTAGCGCCTACGAGCAGTACTTC; CDR3 protein: CATSLRTSAYEQYF
D gene: .; J gene: TRBJ2-7; V gene: TRBV6-1; clone size: few; CDR3 DNA: TGTGCCAGCAGTGAAGGGGGGAGTACCTACGAGCAGTACTTC; CDR3 protein: CASSEGGSTYEQYF
D gene: .; J gene: TRBJ2-3; V gene: TRBV7-3; clone size: few; CDR3 DNA: TGTGCCAGCAGCCCAAGCGGGCCTAGCACAGATACGCAGTATTTT; CDR3 protein: CASSPSGPSTDTQYF
D gene: .; J gene: TRBJ1-1; V gene: TRBV30; clone size: .; CDR3 DNA: TGTGCCTGGACGAAGGTCGCGGTAAACACTGAAGCTTTCTTT; CDR3 protein: CAWTKVAVNTEAFF
D gene: TRBD2; J gene: TRBJ2-7; V gene: TRBV5-1; clone size: .; CDR3 DNA: TGCGCCAGCAGCTTGACCGGGACTACCTACGAGCAGTACTTC; CDR3 protein: CASSLTGTTYEQYF
D gene: TRBD2; J gene: TRBJ2-7; V gene: TRBV5-1; clone size: .; CDR3 DNA: TGCGCCAGCAGCTTACACCCTAGCGGGTTTGCCTACGAGCAGTACTTC; CDR3 protein: CASSLHPSGFAYEQYF
D gene: TRBD1; J gene: TRBJ2-3; V gene: TRBV5-1; clone size: .; CDR3 DNA: TGCGCCAGCAGCCCGGACAGGGCCGTAGATACGCAGTATTTT; CDR3 protein: CASSPDRAVDTQYF
D gene: TRBD2; J gene: TRBJ2-1; V gene: TRBV3-1; clone size: .; CDR3 DNA: TGTGCCAGCAGCCATGAGCGGGGACCCATCGATGAGCAGTTCTTC; CDR3 protein: CASSHERGPIDEQFF
D gene: .; J gene: TRBJ2-3; V gene: TRBV20-1; clone size: once; CDR3 DNA: TGCAGTGCTAGCGTTTCCACAGATACGCAGTATTTT; CDR3 protein: CSASVSTDTQYF
D gene: .; J gene: TRBJ2-1; V gene: TRBV7-3; clone size: few; CDR3 DNA: TGTGCCAGCAGCCCGACCCAGCGGGTAAGCTCCTACAATGAGCAGTTCTTC; CDR3 protein: CASSPTQRVSSYNEQFF
D gene: TRBD2; J gene: TRBJ2-1; V gene: TRBV5-1; clone size: .; CDR3 DNA: TGCGCCAGCAGCACCGTAGCGGGAGGGCCGGGGAATGAGCAGTTCTTC; CDR3 protein: CASSTVAGGPGNEQFF
D gene: .; J gene: TRBJ1-5; V gene: TRBV5-1; clone size: many; CDR3 DNA: TGCGCCAGCAGCCCTGACACTAGCAATCAGCCCCAGCATTTT; CDR3 protein: CASSPDTSNQPQHF
D gene: TRBD2; J gene: TRBJ2-1; V gene: TRBV20-1; clone size: .; CDR3 DNA: TGCAGTGCTCCTAGCGGAGGGGTTGAGCAGTTCTTC; CDR3 protein: CSAPSGGVEQFF
D gene: TRBD2; J gene: TRBJ2-5; V gene: TRBV14; clone size: once; CDR3 DNA: TGTGCCAGCAGCCAATTAGCGGGGGCATCGACCCAGTACTTC; CDR3 protein: CASSQLAGASTQYF
D gene: TRBD1; J gene: TRBJ1-1; V gene: TRBV29-1; clone size: few; CDR3 DNA: TGCAGCGTTGGACAGGGGCCGAACACTGAAGCTTTCTTT; CDR3 protein: CSVGQGPNTEAFF
D gene: TRBD2; J gene: TRBJ2-2; V gene: TRBV24-1; clone size: .; CDR3 DNA: TGTGCCACCAGTGATTTTGGGGCGGGGGTCACCGGGGAGCTGTTTTTT; CDR3 protein: CATSDFGAGVTGELFF
D gene: TRBD2; J gene: TRBJ2-1; V gene: TRBV10-3; clone size: .; CDR3 DNA: TGTGCCATCAGTGATAAAGGGACTAGCGGGTTTTCCTACAATGAGCAGTTCTTC; CDR3 protein: CAISDKGTSGFSYNEQFF
D gene: .; J gene: TRBJ1-1; V gene: TRBV19; clone size: .; CDR3 DNA: TGTGCCAGTAGGCGAGAGGGCATGGGTGAAGCTTTCTTT; CDR3 protein: CASRREGMGEAFF